This T cell receptor beta chain was recorded in a study of blood T cell repertoires in COVID-19. Study at large: COVID-19 samples collected from the United States, Italy and Spain covered acute and convalescent phases. The cDNA or gDNA used as material had been derived from T cells, B-cell-depleted T cells, or PBMCs.

Trimming removed 7 bases from V and 4 bases from J, with 13 bases in between. Looked up from germline, CDR1 is SNHLY and CDR2 is FYNNEI. The CDR3 runs to 13 residues. Per the authors' pipeline: Reference gene primer amplification in the assay estimated nucleated cell counts. Some clones are missing from TCRdb's copy, which holds only in-frame ones; the method was immunoSEQ multiplex PCR. V and J calls and clone size are as listed in that table; D and trimming were resolved from the DNA. The sample holds around 140,000 clones; about 83% are singletons and the top ten take approximately 1.4%. The sequence was obtained from a human donor in a cohort sampled during active COVID-19. Source material: peripheral blood. V gene TRBV2 combines with J gene TRBJ1-2, with a possible D match to TRBD1 (6 bases). CDR3 in amino acids: CASNDDRSYGYTF. DNA of the CDR3: TGTGCCAGCAATGATGACAGGTCCTATGGCTACACCTTC. Together with reference TRBV2 and TRBJ1-2, the CDR3 gives the full variable domain: EPEVTQTPSHQVTQMGQEVILRCVPISNHLYFYWYRQILGQKVEFLVSFYNNEISEKSEIFDDQFSVERPDGSNFTLKIRSTKLEDSAMYFCASNDDRSYGYTFGSGTRLTVV.